This T cell receptor (beta chain) was retrieved from a study of T cell responses to AZD1222 COVID-19 vaccine. Study background: Both about-4-week and about-12-week second-dose recipients were combined.

Study-wide results and caveats: Reportedly, close to half of spike-specific TCRs are directed against unmutated variant regions. Donors skewed white British and female; clonal diversity was possibly underestimated. Repertoire sampling occurred only after the peak T cell response.

Assay used: immunoSEQ multiplex PCR; TCRdb lists only in-frame clones, some missing. The data show about 120,000 clones, 89% seen once. V lost 2 bases to trimming and J lost 5 bases, with 12 bases between them. This CDR3 contains 14 residues. CDR1 is LGHDT and CDR2 is YNNKEL in the germline V gene (reference sequence). As regards this clone: Antigen unknown.

The rearrangement links TRBV3-1 (or the pseudogene TRBV3-2) to TRBJ1-1, with D unresolved. This sample comprised peripheral blood, obtained on day 0 of AZD1222 vaccination. This TCR came from an adult in good health. The CDR3 region is CASSQREGGTEAFF. The CDR3 region has the DNA TGTGCCAGCAGCCAACGGGAGGGTGGGACTGAAGCTTTCTTT.